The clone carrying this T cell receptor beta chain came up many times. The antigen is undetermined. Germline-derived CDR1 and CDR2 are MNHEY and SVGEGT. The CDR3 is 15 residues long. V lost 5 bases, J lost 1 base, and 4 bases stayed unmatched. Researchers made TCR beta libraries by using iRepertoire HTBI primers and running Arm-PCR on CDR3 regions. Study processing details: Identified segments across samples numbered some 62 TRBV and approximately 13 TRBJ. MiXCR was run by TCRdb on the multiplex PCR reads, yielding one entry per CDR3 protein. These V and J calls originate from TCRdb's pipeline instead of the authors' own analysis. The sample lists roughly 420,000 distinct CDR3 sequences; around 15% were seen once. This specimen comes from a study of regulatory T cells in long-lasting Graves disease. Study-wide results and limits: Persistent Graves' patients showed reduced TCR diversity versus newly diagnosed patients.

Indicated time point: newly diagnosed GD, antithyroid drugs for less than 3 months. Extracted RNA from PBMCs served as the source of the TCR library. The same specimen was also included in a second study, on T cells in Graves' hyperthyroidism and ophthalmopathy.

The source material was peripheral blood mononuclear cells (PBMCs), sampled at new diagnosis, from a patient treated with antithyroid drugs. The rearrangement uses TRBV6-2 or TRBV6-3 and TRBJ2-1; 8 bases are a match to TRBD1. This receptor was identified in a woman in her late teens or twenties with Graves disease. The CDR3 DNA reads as TGTGCCAGCAGTGACACAGGGGGATCCTACAATGAGCAGTTCTTC. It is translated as CASSDTGGSYNEQFF.